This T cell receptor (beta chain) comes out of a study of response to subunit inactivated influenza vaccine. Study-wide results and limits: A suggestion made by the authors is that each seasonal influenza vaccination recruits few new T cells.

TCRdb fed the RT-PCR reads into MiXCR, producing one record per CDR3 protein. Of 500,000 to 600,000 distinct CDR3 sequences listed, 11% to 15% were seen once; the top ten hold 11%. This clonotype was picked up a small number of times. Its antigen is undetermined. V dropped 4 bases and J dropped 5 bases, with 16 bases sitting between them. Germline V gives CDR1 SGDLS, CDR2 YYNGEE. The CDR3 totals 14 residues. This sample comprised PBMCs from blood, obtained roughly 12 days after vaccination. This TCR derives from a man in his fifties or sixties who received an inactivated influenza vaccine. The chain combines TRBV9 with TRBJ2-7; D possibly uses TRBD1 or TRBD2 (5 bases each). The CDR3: CASSPGYGRDEQYF. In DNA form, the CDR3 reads TGTGCCAGCAGCCCAGGGTATGGGCGGGACGAGCAGTACTTC.